This T cell receptor (beta chain) was sequenced during a study of T cell responses to AZD1222 COVID-19 vaccine. This CDR3 is 12 amino acids long. V dropped 4 bases and J dropped 7 bases, with 8 bases sitting between them. The germline CDR1 and CDR2 sequences are LNHNV and YYDKDF (reference sequence). With respect to this clone: Its antigen remains unknown.

The assay was immunoSEQ multiplex PCR, and TCRdb's table has in-frame clones only and misses some. The sample lists about 100,000 clones; approximately 88% were seen once. General study results and limits: CD4 TCRs associated with vaccination spanned spike, dominating at 160-218 and 743-854. After two AZD1222 doses, spike-specific TCR breadth and depth rose versus day 0. Most donors were white British and more were female, and clonal diversity was possibly underestimated. Baseline testing showed seropositivity in only 5 or 6 AZD1222 recipients.

This material consisted of peripheral blood, taken on day 0 of AZD1222 vaccination. This chain links TRBV15 with TRBJ2-1, with TRBD2 as a possible D gene (6 bases). This sequence was found in an adult in good health. The CDR3 region has the DNA TGTGCCACCAGCATCGGGAGTAATGAGCAGTTCTTC. Translating gives CATSIGSNEQFF.